This entry is about one T cell receptor beta chain. The sample belongs to a study of patients and donors after allogeneic stem cell transplantation. CDR1 is LGHNA and CDR2 is YNFKEQ in the germline V gene. The CDR3 extends over 15 amino acids. V was cut by 0 bases and J by 4 bases, with 12 bases left in between. TCRdb re-derived calls from the RT-PCR reads in MiXCR, one entry per CDR3 protein. Of some 92,000 distinct CDR3 sequences listed, under 50% are singletons. The specimen was blood, either unsorted or a sorted T cell fraction (not recorded which). The chain has TRBV4-2 and TRBJ1-2; maybe TRBD1 (5 bases). The TCR sequence derives from a human donor who was either an allogeneic HSCT recipient or a stem cell or donor lymphocyte infusion donor (not recorded which). It is not recorded whose cells these are; they may come from a transplant donor. DNA for the CDR3: TGTGCCAGCAGCCAAGATGCGGCAGGGAGCTATGGCTACACCTTC. Its translation is CASSQDAAGSYGYTF.